Below are 25 T cell receptor beta chains sequenced from a single sample in a study of cytomegalovirus exposure and HLA in healthy donors. The PCR employed 60 Vbeta primers together with 13 Jbeta primers. Produced via immunoSEQ multiplex PCR; TCRdb's table is partial and in-frame only. This table lists around 210,000 clones. The sample was PBMCs. These receptors were taken from a woman in her 30s in good health and CMV-seropositive.

The V gene is TRBV5-4, the J gene TRBJ1-1; D not resolved. Trimming cost V 0 bases and J 1 base, with 4 bases left between them. CDR3 size: 13 residues. The germline V gene encodes CDR1 SGHNT and CDR2 YYREEE (reference sequence). CDR3 loop: CASSLAPNTEAFF. As DNA, the CDR3 is TGTGCCAGCAGCTTGGCTCCGAACACTGAAGCTTTCTTT.

V usage is TRBV29-1 and J usage is TRBJ2-7, with TRBD1 as a possible D gene (5 bases). The germline V and J ends were trimmed by 5 bases and 2 bases, with 13 bases remaining between them. The CDR3 is 13 residues long. Germline CDR1 is SQVTM and CDR2 is ANQGSEA. DNA of the CDR3: TGCAGCGTTAGGCAGGGCCTAACCTACGAGCAGTACTTC. This sequence encodes CSVRQGLTYEQYF.

V gene TRBV6-1 combines with J gene TRBJ1-2, with 10 positions matching TRBD1. The V segment lost 4 bases and the J segment 8 bases; nucleotides outside the gene matches: 4. CDR1 is MNHNS, CDR2 SASEGT, per germline. The CDR3 has 13 amino acids. Here the CDR3 DNA reads TGTGCCAGCAGTGCCGGGACAGGGGTGGGCTACACCTTC. Amino acid sequence: CASSAGTGVGYTF.

The chain has TRBV15 and TRBJ1-2; D gene ambiguous. The V end lost 1 base, the J end lost 8 bases, and 11 bases lay between the germline ends. Looked up from germline, CDR1 is LNHNV and CDR2 is YYDKDF (reference sequence). CDR3 length: 13 residues. The CDR3 sequence is CATSRVEGTGYTF. CDR3 nucleotide sequence: TGTGCCACCAGCAGAGTTGAGGGAACCGGCTACACCTTC.

The chain links TRBV2 to TRBJ2-3, with 8 positions matching TRBD2. J was trimmed by 1 base and V by 7 bases; bases with no gene match: 4. The CDR3 has 14 amino acids. Germline lookup yields CDR1 SNHLY and CDR2 FYNNEI. The CDR3: CASILRGGTDTQYF. CDR3 nucleotides: TGTGCCAGCATCCTGCGGGGGGGCACAGATACGCAGTATTTT.

The chain joins TRBV4-1 to TRBJ1-5; TRBD1 agrees at 8 bases. V was pared by 3 bases and J by 4 bases, with 8 bases of the junction left unmatched. The CDR3 covers 16 residues. CDR1 and CDR2 from the germline V gene are MGHRA and YSYEKL. Here the CDR3 DNA reads TGCGCCAGCAGCCACCCCGACAGGGGCATGAATCAGCCCCAGCATTTT. Protein: CASSHPDRGMNQPQHF.

CDR3 amino acids: CASSPTTGATGELFF. CDR3 nucleotide sequence: TGTGCCAGCAGTCCTACGACAGGGGCCACCGGGGAGCTGTTTTTT. This chain joins TRBV7-7 and TRBJ2-2, with 8 bases lining up with TRBD1. CDR3 size: 15 residues. After removal of 6 bases from V and 4 bases from J, the junction contained 7 bases not matched to a gene. CDR1 and CDR2 (germline): SSHAT, FNYEAQ (reference sequence).

The rearrangement links TRBV19 to TRBJ2-7, with D maybe TRBD1 (6 bases). Germline-derived CDR1 and CDR2 are LNHDA and SQIVND (reference sequence). The V end was cut by 2 bases, the J end by 2 bases, with 10 bases between. The CDR3 is 14 amino acids. CDR3 sequence reads: CASSIRAGAYEQYF. Here the CDR3 DNA reads TGTGCCAGTAGTATAAGGGCAGGGGCCTACGAGCAGTACTTC. Full variable domain (missing parts from reference TRBV19 and TRBJ2-7): DGGITQSPKYLFRKEGQNVTLSCEQNLNHDAMYWYRQDPGQGLRLIYYSQIVNDFQKGDIAEGYSVSREKKESFPLTVTSAQKNPTAFYLCASSIRAGAYEQYFGPGTRLTVT.

The rearrangement joins TRBV6-5 to TRBJ2-1; the match to TRBD1 covers 9 bases. The trim removed 8 bases at V and 8 bases at J, leaving 13 bases unmatched. Per germline, CDR1 MNHEY and CDR2 SVGAGI. There are 15 residues in the CDR3. This CDR3 is CASVKAGTGFDEQFF. The CDR3 DNA follows: TGTGCCAGCGTCAAGGCGGGGACAGGGTTCGATGAGCAGTTCTTC.

The rearrangement links TRBV27 to TRBJ1-1, with D perhaps matching TRBD1 (6 bases). The CDR3 length is 13 residues. CDR1 is MNHEY and CDR2 is SMNVEV in the germline V gene (reference sequence). V was shortened by 0 bases and J by 6 bases, with 8 bases between the two germline ends. Written as DNA, the CDR3 is TGTGCCAGCAGTTTATCCGGGACACCTGAAGCTTTCTTT. The encoded protein is CASSLSGTPEAFF.

V and J are TRBV4-1 and TRBJ2-1; 14 bases line up with TRBD2. The J segment lost 9 bases and the V segment lost 5 bases, leaving 6 bases of the junction unmatched. The germline V gene has CDR1 MGHRA and CDR2 YSYEKL. This CDR3 is built from 15 residues. CDR3 protein: CASSATSGRGSEQFF. CDR3 coding DNA: TGCGCCAGCAGCGCGACTAGCGGGAGGGGAAGTGAGCAGTTCTTC.

The V gene is TRBV2, the J gene TRBJ2-7; D perhaps matches TRBD2 (5 bases). The CDR3 consists of 11 residues. Germline V gene data show CDR1 as SNHLY and CDR2 as FYNNEI. The germline V and J ends were trimmed by 7 bases and 3 bases, with 7 bases remaining between them. This CDR3 reads CASTGGYEQYF. The CDR3 DNA reads as TGTGCCAGCACCGGAGGCTACGAGCAGTACTTC. Combining the CDR3 with reference TRBV2 and TRBJ2-7 gives the whole variable domain EPEVTQTPSHQVTQMGQEVILRCVPISNHLYFYWYRQILGQKVEFLVSFYNNEISEKSEIFDDQFSVERPDGSNFTLKIRSTKLEDSAMYFCASTGGYEQYFGPGTRLTVT.

The CDR3 here is CASSLAGSNADTQYF. CDR3 coding DNA: TGTGCCAGCAGTTTAGCGGGGAGTAACGCAGATACGCAGTATTTT. The chain is built from TRBV28 and TRBJ2-3; D is perhaps TRBD2 (6 bases). The ends were cut back, 2 bases at V and 4 bases at J, with 13 bases in the middle. Germline loops: CDR1 MDHEN, CDR2 SYDVKM. The CDR3 length is 15 residues.

The chain uses TRBV11-2 and TRBJ2-2, with D perhaps TRBD1 (6 bases). Looked up from germline, CDR1 is SGHAT and CDR2 is FQNNGV. With 4 bases removed from V and 7 bases from J, the gap between germline ends came to 10 bases. The CDR3 consists of 13 residues. This CDR3 reads CASSSWTDGELFF. The CDR3 DNA reads as TGTGCCAGCAGCTCGTGGACAGACGGGGAGCTGTTTTTT.

In nucleotides, the CDR3 is TGTGCCAGCTCACCATCCACAGGGGATCATGGCTACACCTTC. It codes for CASSPSTGDHGYTF. The chain has TRBV18 and TRBJ1-2, with 7 bases matching TRBD1. Germline CDR1 is KGHSH and CDR2 is LQKENI. Trimming cost V 2 bases and J 6 bases; bases outside gene matches: 6. CDR3 size: 14 residues. Together with reference TRBV18 and TRBJ1-2, the CDR3 gives the full variable domain: NAGVMQNPRHLVRRRGQEARLRCSPMKGHSHVYWYRQLPEEGLKFMVYLQKENIIDESGMPKERFSAEFPKEGPSILRIQQVVRGDSAAYFCASSPSTGDHGYTFGSGTRLTVV.

Turning to this clone: The CDR3 end shows no conserved phenylalanine or tryptophan, and so a read error is likely. The rearrangement links TRBV9 to TRBJ2-7, with TRBD2 as a possible D gene (5 bases). This CDR3 is 18 amino acids long. The germline V gene encodes CDR1 SGDLS and CDR2 YYNGEE. The germline V and J ends were trimmed by 0 bases and 3 bases, with 22 bases remaining between them. DNA of the CDR3: TGTGCCAGCAGCGTAGCGCCCGACGGGAATGGGTATTACTACGAGCAGTACCTC. Amino acid sequence: CASSVAPDGNGYYYEQYL.

V usage is TRBV4-1 and J usage is TRBJ2-7; tentative D call: TRBD1 (7 bases). The germline V and J ends were trimmed by 5 bases and 6 bases, with 29 bases remaining between them. The CDR3 extends over 18 amino acids. Germline CDR1 and CDR2: MGHRA and YSYEKL. CDR3 residues: CASSGFGVTTGPEGEQYF. The CDR3 region has the DNA TGCGCCAGCAGCGGGTTTGGGGTTACGACAGGGCCGGAGGGCGAGCAGTACTTC.

About this clone: This sample includes further DNA sequences coding for the same CDR3. V gene TRBV5-1 combines with J gene TRBJ1-1, with D hard to call. Germline V gene sequence: CDR1 SGHRS, CDR2 YFSETQ. V lost 0 bases to trimming and J lost 5 bases, with 14 bases between them. This CDR3 has 15 amino acids. The CDR3: CASSLVRAGGTEAFF. Written as DNA, the CDR3 is TGCGCCAGCAGCTTGGTTCGTGCAGGAGGAACTGAAGCTTTCTTT.

The genes are TRBV11-3 and TRBJ1-1; 7 bases match TRBD1. This CDR3 has 12 residues. From germline, CDR1 is SGHNT and CDR2 YENEEA. V was clipped by 6 bases and J by 11 bases; unmatched bases: 9. The CDR3 coding sequence is TGTGCCAGCAGTGATGGCAGGGGGAGTGCTTTCTTT. Residues: CASSDGRGSAFF.

J is TRBJ1-5 and V is TRBV28; the D gene is possibly TRBD1 (5 bases). Germline V gives CDR1 MDHEN, CDR2 SYDVKM. Trimming took 8 bases from V and 4 from J, leaving 12 bases between them. This CDR3 is 13 amino acids long. CDR3 nucleotides: TGTGCCAGCCTTCTGGGGGGAAATCAGCCCCAGCATTTT. Its protein is CASLLGGNQPQHF.

The J gene is TRBJ2-7, the V gene TRBV4-1; 8 bases fit TRBD1. The CDR3 loop spans 15 amino acids. The V gene end was trimmed by 3 bases and the J gene end by 3 bases; junction bases not matched to a gene: 7. Germline CDR1 and CDR2: MGHRA and YSYEKL. The CDR3 spells CASSQAGGQFYEQYF. The CDR3, as DNA: TGCGCCAGCAGCCAGGCAGGGGGCCAGTTCTACGAGCAGTACTTC.

V usage is TRBV5-5 and J usage is TRBJ1-2, with D unclear. Trimming pared 3 bases from V and 8 bases from J, leaving 14 bases between. The CDR3 totals 13 residues. Germline V gene sequence: CDR1 SGHKS, CDR2 YYEKEE (reference sequence). CDR3 DNA: TGTGCCAGCAGCTATTCAGAAGGCGGAGGCTACACCTTC. Residues: CASSYSEGGGYTF.

The V gene is TRBV28, the J gene TRBJ1-2; no reliable D call. The CDR3 runs 11 residues. CDR1 MDHEN and CDR2 SYDVKM come from the germline V gene. V lost 4 bases and J 8 bases, leaving 8 bases between the germline ends. CDR3: CASSSQAGYTF. For the CDR3, the DNA is TGTGCCAGCAGTTCGCAGGCGGGCTACACCTTC.

V usage is TRBV7-2 and J usage is TRBJ2-3; maybe TRBD2 (5 bases). Germline V lookup: CDR1 SGHTA, CDR2 FQGNSA. CDR3 length: 12 residues. Trimming cost V 1 base and J 11 bases, with 10 bases left between them. The CDR3 DNA sequence: TGTGCCAGCAGCTTAGTCGGGGTCGGGCAGTATTTT. It specifies CASSLVGVGQYF.

The genes are TRBV7-8 and TRBJ2-1, with 11 bases identical to TRBD2. J was trimmed by 10 bases and V by 5 bases; bases with no gene match: 10. Germline V CDR1 and CDR2: SGHVS, FQNEAQ. The CDR3 is 15 residues long. The chain's CDR3 is CASSPTGTSGHEQFF. CDR3 nucleotide sequence: TGTGCCAGCAGCCCTACCGGGACTAGCGGCCACGAGCAGTTCTTC. Full variable domain (remainder filled in from reference TRBV7-8 and TRBJ2-1): GAGVSQSPRYKVAKRGQDVALRCDPISGHVSLFWYQQALGQGPEFLTYFQNEAQLDKSGLPSDRFFAERPEGSVSTLKIQRTQQEDSAVYLCASSPTGTSGHEQFFGPGTRLTVL.